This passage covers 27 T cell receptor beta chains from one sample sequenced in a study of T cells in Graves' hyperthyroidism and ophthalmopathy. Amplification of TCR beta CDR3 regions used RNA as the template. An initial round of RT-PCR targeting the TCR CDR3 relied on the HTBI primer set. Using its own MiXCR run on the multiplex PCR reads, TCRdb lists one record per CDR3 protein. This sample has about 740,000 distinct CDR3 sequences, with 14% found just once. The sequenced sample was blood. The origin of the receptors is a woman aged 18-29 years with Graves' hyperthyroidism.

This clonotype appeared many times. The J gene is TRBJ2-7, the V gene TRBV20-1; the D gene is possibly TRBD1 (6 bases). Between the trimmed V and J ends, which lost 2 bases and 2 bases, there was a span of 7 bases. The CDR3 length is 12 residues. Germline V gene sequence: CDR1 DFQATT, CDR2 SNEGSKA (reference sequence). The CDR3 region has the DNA TGCAGTGCTAGATGGGGGCCCTACGAGCAGTACTTC. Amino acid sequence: CSARWGPYEQYF.

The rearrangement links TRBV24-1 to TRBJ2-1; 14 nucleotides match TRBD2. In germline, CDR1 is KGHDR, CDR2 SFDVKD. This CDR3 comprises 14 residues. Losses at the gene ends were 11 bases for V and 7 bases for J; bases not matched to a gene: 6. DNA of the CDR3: TGTGCCAAACCGGGACTAGCGGGAGTTAATGAGCAGTTCTTC. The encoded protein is CAKPGLAGVNEQFF.

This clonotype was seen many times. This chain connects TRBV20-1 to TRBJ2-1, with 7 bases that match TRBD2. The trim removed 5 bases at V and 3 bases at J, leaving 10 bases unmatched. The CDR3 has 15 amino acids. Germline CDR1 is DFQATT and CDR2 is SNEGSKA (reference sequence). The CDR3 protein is CSACDLGLVYNEQFF. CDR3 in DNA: TGCAGTGCTTGTGACCTAGGACTAGTCTACAATGAGCAGTTCTTC.

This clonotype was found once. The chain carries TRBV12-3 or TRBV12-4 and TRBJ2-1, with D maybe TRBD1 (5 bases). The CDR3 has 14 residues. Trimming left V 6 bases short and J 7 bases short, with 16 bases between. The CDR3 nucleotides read TGTGCCAGCAGGGCCCTTTTCAGGGAAAATGAGCAGTTCTTC. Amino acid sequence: CASRALFRENEQFF.

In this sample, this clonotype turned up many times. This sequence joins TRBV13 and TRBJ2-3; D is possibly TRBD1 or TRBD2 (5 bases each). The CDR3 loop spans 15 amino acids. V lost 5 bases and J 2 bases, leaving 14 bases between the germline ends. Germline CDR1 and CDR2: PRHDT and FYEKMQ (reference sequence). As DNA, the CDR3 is TGTGCCAGCAGCCCGGGACGCAGAACCACAGATACGCAGTATTTT. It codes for CASSPGRRTTDTQYF. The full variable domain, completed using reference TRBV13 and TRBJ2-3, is AAGVIQSPRHLIKEKRETATLKCYPIPRHDTVYWYQQGPGQDPQFLISFYEKMQSDKGSIPDRFSAQQFSDYHSELNMSSLELGDSALYFCASSPGRRTTDTQYFGPGTRLTVL.

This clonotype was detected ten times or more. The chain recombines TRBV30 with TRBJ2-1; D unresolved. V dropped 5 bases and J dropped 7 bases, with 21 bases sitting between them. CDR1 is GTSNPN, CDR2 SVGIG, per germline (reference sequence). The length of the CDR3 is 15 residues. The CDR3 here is CAWGTSAGWWNEQFF. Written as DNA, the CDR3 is TGTGCCTGGGGCACCTCGGCTGGGTGGTGGAATGAGCAGTTCTTC.

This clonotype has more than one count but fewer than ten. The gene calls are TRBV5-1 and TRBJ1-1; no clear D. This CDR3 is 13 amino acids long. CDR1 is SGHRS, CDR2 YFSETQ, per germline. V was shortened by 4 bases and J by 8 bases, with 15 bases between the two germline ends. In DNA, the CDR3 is TGCGCCAGCAGCCTGGACCTACTCGGGGAAGCTTTCTTT. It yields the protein CASSLDLLGEAFF.

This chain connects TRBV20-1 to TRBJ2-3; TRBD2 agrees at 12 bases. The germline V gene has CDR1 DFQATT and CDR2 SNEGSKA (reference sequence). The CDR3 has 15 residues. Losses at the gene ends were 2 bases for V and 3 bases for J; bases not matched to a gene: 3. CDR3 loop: CSARPTSGGTDTQYF. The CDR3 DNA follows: TGCAGTGCTAGACCTACTAGCGGGGGGACAGATACGCAGTATTTT.

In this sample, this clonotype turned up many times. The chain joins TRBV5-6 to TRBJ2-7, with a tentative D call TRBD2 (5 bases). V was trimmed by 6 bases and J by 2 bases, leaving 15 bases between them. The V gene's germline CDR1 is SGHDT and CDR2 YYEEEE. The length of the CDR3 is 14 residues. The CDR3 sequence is CASTGLAATYEQYF. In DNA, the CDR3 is TGTGCCAGCACCGGACTCGCGGCAACCTACGAGCAGTACTTC.

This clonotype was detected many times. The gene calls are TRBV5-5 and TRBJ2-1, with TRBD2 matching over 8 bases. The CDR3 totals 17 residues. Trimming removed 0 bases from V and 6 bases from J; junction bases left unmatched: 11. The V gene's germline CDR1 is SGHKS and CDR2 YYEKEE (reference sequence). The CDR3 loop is CASSLEGWREVPNEQFF. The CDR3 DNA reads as TGTGCCAGCAGCTTGGAGGGGTGGCGGGAGGTCCCCAATGAGCAGTTCTTC.

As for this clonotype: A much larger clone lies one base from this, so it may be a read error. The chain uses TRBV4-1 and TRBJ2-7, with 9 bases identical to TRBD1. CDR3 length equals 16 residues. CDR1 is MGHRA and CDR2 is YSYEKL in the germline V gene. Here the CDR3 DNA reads TGCGCCAGCAGCCAAGCCCCTGGGACAGGGTCCTACGAGCCGTACTTC. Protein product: CASSQAPGTGSYEPYF.

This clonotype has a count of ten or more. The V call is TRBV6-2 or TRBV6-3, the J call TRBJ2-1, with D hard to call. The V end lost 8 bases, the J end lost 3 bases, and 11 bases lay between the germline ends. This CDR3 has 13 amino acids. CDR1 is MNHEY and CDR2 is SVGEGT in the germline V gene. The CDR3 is CASGRLFYNEQFF. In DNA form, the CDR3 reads TGTGCCAGCGGAAGGTTATTCTACAATGAGCAGTTCTTC.

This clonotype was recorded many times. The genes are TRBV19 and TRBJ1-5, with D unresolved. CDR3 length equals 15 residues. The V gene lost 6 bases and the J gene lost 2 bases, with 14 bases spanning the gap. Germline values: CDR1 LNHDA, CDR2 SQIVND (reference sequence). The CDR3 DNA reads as TGTGCCAGTAGGAGAGGAGGTCAGGGCAATCAGCCCCAGCATTTT. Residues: CASRRGGQGNQPQHF.

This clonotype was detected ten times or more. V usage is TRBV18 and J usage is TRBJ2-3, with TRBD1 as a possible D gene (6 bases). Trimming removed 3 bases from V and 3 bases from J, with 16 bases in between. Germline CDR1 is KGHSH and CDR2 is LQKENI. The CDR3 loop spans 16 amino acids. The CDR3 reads CASSPAARGGTDTQYF. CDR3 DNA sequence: TGTGCCAGCTCACCCGCCGCCAGGGGCGGGACAGATACGCAGTATTTT.

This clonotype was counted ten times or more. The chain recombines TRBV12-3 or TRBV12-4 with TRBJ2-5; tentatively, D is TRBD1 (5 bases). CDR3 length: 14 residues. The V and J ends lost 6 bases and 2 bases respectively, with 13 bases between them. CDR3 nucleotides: TGTGCCAGCAGCCGTGCAGGGTTACAAGAGACCCAGTACTTC. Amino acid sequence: CASSRAGLQETQYF.

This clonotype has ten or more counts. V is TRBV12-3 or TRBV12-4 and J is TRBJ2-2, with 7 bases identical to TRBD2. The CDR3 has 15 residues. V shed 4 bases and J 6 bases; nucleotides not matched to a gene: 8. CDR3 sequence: CASSSDGLAAGELFF. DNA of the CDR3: TGTGCCAGCAGTTCAGACGGGCTAGCGGCCGGGGAGCTGTTTTTT.

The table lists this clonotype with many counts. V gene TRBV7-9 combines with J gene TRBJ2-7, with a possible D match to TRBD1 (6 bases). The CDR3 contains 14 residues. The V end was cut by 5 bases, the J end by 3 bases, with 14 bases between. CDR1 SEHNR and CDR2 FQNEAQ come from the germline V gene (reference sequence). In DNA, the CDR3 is TGTGCCAGCAGCGTCGAGGGACAAGTCTACGAGCAGTACTTC. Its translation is CASSVEGQVYEQYF. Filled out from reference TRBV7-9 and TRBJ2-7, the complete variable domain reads DTGVSQNPRHKITKRGQNVTFRCDPISEHNRLYWYRQTLGQGPEFLTYFQNEAQLEKSRLLSDRFSAERPKGSFSTLEIQRTEQGDSAMYLCASSVEGQVYEQYFGPGTRLTVT.

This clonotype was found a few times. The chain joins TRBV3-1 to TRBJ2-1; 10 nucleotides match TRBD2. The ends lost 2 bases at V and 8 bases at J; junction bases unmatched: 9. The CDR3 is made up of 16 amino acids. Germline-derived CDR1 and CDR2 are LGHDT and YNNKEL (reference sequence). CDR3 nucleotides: TGTGCCAGCAGCCAATTAGCTAGCGGGAGATCAGATGAGCAGTTCTTC. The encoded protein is CASSQLASGRSDEQFF.

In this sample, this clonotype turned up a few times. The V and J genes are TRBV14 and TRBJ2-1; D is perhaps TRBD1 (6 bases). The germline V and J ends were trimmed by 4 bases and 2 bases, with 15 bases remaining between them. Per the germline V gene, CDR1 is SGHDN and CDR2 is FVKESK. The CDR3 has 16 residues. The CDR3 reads CASSRYRVATYNEQFF. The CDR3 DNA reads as TGTGCCAGCAGCCGTTACAGGGTGGCCACCTACAATGAGCAGTTCTTC.

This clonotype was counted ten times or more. The CDR3 coding sequence is TGTGCCACCAGTGACTCTACGTCAGGACGGGAGACCCAGTACTTC. It codes for CATSDSTSGRETQYF. The chain is built from TRBV24-1 and TRBJ2-5; D remains unclear. Trimming took 4 bases from V and 5 from J, leaving 16 bases between them. Per the germline V gene, CDR1 is KGHDR and CDR2 is SFDVKD. This CDR3 has 15 amino acids.

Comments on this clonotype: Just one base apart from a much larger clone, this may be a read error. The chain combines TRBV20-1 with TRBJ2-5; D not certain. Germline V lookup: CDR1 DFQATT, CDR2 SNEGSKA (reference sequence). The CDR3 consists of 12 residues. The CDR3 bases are TGCAATGCTCGACTTGGCCAAGAGACCCAGTACTTC. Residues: CNARLGQETQYF.

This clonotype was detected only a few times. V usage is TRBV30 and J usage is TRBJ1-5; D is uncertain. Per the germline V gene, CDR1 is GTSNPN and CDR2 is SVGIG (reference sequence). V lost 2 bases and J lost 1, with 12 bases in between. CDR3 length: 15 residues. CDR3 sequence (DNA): TGTGCCTGGAGTCCCCTCGGAGGGAGCAATCAGCCCCAGCATTTT. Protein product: CAWSPLGGSNQPQHF.

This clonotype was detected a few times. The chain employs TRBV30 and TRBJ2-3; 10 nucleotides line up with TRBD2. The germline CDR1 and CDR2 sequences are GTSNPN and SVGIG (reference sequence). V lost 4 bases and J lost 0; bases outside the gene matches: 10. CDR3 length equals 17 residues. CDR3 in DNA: TGTGCCTGGAAGCCTAGCGGGAGTATTGTGAGCACAGATACGCAGTATTTT. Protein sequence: CAWKPSGSIVSTDTQYF.

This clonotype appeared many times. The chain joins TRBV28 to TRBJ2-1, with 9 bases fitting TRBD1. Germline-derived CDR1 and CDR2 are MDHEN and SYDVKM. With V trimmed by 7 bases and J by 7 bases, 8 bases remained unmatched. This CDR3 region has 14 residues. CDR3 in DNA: TGTGCCAGCAAACTCTCCGGGACAGGGAATGAGCAGTTCTTC. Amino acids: CASKLSGTGNEQFF. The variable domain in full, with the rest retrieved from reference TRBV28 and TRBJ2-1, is DVKVTQSSRYLVKRTGEKVFLECVQDMDHENMFWYRQDPGLGLRLIYFSYDVKMKEKGDIPEGYSVSREKKERFSLILESASTNQTSMYLCASKLSGTGNEQFFGPGTRLTVL.

As DNA, the CDR3 is TGTGCCAGCAGCTTAGGTCGGACAACCGAGCAGTACTTC. The encoded protein is CASSLGRTTEQYF. This chain uses TRBV7-2 with TRBJ2-7; tentatively, D is TRBD1 (5 bases). This CDR3 has 13 amino acids. The V gene lost 1 base and the J gene lost 6 bases, with 10 bases spanning the gap. Per the germline V gene, CDR1 is SGHTA and CDR2 is FQGNSA.

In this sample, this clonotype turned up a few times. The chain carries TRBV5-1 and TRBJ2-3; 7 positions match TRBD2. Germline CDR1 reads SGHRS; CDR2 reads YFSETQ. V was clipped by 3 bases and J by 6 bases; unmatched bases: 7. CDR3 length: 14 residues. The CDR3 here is CASSWDYPGDTQYF. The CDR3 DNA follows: TGCGCCAGCAGCTGGGACTACCCCGGGGATACGCAGTATTTT.

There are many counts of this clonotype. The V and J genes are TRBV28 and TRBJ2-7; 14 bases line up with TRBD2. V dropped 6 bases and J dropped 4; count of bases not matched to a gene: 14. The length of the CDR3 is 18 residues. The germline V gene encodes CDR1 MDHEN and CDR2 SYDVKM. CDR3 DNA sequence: TGTGCCAGCAGAGGGAGGGGGACTAGCGGGAGTCGGCTTTACGAGCAGTACTTC. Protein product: CASRGRGTSGSRLYEQYF.